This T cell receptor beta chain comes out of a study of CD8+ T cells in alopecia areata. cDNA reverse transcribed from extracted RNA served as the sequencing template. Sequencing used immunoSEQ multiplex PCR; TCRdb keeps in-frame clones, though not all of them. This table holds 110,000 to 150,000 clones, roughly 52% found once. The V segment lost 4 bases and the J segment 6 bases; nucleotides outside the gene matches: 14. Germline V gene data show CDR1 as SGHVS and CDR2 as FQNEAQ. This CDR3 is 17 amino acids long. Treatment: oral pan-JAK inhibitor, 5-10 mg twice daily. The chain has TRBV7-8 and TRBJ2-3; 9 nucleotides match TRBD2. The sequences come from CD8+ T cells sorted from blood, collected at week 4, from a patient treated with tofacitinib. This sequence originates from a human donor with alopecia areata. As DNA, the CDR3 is TGTGCCAGCAGCTCCTTTGGGAGCGGGGGGCCTGTGGATACGCAGTATTTT. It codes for CASSSFGSGGPVDTQYF.